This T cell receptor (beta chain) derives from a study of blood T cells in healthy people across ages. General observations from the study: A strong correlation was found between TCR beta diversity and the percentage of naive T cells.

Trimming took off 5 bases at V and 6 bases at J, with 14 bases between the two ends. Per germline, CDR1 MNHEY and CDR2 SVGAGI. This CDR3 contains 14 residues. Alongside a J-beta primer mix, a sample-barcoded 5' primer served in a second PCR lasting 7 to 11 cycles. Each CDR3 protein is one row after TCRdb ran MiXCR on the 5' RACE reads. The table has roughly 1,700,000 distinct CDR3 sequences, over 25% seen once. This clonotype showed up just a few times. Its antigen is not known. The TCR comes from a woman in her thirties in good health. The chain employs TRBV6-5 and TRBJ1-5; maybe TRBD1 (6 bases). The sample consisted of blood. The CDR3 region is CASSRTVKGQPQHF. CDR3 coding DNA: TGTGCCAGCAGTCGGACAGTAAAAGGTCAGCCCCAGCATTTT.